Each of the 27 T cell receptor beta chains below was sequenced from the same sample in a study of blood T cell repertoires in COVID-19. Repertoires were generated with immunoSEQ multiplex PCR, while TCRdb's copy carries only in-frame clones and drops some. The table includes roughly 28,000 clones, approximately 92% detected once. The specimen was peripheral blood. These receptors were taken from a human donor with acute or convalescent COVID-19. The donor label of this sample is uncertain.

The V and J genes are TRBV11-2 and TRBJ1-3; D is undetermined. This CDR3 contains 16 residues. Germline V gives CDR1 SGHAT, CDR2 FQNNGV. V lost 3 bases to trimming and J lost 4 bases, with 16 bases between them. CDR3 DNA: TGTGCCAGCAGCTTTTATGAGGGTTCTTCCGGAAACACCATATATTTT. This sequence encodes CASSFYEGSSGNTIYF.

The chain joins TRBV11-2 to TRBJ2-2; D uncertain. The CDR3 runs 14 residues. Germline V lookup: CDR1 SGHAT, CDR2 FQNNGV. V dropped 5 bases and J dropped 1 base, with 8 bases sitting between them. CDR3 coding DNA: TGTGCCAGCAGCGTAACAGTGAACACCGGGGAGCTGTTTTTT. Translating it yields CASSVTVNTGELFF.

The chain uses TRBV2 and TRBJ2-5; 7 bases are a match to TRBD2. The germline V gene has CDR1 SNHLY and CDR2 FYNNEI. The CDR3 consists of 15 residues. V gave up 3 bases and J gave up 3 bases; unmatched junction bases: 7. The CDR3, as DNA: TGTGCCAGCAGTGACCCTAGCGGTACCAAAGAGACCCAGTACTTC. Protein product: CASSDPSGTKETQYF.

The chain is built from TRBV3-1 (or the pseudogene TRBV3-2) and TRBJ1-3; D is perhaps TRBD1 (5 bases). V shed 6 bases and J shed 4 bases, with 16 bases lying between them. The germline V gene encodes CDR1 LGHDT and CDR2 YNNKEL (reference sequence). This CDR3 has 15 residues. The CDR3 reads CASSLQVPDGNTIYF. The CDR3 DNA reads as TGTGCCAGCAGTCTACAGGTTCCCGACGGAAACACCATATATTTT.

CDR3 loop: CASSYGTLGNSPLHF. The CDR3 region has the DNA TGTGCCAGCAGTTATGGGACACTAGGGAATTCACCCCTCCACTTT. This chain uses TRBV6-5 with TRBJ1-6, with D maybe TRBD1 (6 bases). Looked up from germline, CDR1 is MNHEY and CDR2 is SVGAGI. V was clipped by 3 bases and J by 7 bases, with 13 bases between them. The CDR3 runs to 15 residues.

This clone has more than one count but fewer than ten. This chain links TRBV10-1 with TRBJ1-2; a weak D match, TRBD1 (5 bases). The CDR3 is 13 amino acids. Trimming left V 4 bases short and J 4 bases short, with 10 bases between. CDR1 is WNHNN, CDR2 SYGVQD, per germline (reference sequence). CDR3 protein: CASSATDSYGYTF. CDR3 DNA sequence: TGCGCCAGCAGTGCTACCGACAGCTATGGCTACACCTTC.

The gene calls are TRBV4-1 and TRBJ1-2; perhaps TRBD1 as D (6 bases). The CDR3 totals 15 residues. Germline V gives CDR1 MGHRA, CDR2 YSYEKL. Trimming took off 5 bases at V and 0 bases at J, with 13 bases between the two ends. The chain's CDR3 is CASSEPGHSNYGYTF. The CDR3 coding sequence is TGCGCCAGCAGCGAACCGGGACACTCTAACTATGGCTACACCTTC.

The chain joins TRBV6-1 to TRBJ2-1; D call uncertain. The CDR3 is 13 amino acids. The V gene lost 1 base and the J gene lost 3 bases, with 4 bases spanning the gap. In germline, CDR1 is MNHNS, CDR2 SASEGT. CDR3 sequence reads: CASSEGGYNEQFF. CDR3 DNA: TGTGCCAGCAGTGAAGGAGGCTACAATGAGCAGTTCTTC.

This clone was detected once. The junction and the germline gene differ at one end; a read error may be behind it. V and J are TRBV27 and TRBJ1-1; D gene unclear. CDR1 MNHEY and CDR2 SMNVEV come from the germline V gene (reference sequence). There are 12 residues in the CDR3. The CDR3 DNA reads TGTGCCAGCAATTCCCCGGGAACTGGAGCTTTCTTT. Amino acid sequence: CASNSPGTGAFF.

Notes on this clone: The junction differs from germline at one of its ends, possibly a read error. Here the CDR3 reads CASSSRLAGNYDEQFF. The DNA of the CDR3 is TGTGCCAGCAGCAGCAGACTAGCGGGAAACTACGATGAGCAGTTCTTC. The chain combines TRBV5-4 with TRBJ2-1; 11 bases fit TRBD2. This CDR3 is built from 16 residues. Germline V CDR1 and CDR2: SGHNT, YYREEE (reference sequence).

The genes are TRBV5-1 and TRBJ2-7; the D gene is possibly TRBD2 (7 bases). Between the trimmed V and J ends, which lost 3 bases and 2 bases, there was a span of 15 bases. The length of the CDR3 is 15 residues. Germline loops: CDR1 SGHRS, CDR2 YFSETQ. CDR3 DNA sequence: TGCGCCAGCAGCTCGGGGGGCAGGTCCGCCTACGAGCAGTACTTC. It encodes CASSSGGRSAYEQYF.

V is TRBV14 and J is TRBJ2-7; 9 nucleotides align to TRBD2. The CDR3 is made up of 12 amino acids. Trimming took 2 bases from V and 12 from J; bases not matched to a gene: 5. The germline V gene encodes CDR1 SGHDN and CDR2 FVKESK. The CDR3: CASSQLAGYVYF. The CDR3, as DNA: TGTGCCAGCAGCCAACTAGCGGGATATGTGTACTTC.

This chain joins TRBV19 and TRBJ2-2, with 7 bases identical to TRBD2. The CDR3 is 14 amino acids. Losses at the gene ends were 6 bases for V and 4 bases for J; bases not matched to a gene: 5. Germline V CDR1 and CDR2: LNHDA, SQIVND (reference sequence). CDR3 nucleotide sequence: TGTGCCAGTAGGGTACTAGCGACCACCGGGGAGCTGTTTTTT. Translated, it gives CASRVLATTGELFF.

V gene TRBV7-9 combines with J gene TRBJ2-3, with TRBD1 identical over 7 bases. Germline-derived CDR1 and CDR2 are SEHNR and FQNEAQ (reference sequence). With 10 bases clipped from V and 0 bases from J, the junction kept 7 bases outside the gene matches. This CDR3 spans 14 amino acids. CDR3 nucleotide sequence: TGTGCCACGTCGCTACAGGGGAGCACAGATACGCAGTATTTT. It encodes CATSLQGSTDTQYF.

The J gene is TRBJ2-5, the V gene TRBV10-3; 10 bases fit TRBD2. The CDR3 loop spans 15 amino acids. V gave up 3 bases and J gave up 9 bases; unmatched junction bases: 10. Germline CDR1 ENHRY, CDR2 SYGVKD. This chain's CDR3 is CAISDSGRIGGAQYF. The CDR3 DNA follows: TGTGCCATCAGTGATAGCGGGAGGATTGGGGGGGCCCAGTACTTC.

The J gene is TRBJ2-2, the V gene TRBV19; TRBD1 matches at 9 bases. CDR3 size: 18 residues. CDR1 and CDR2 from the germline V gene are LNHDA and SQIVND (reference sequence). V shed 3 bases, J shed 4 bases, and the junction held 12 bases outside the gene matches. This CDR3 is CASSMAVTGGRSTGELFF. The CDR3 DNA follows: TGTGCCAGTAGTATGGCCGTGACAGGGGGTCGGTCCACCGGGGAGCTGTTTTTT.

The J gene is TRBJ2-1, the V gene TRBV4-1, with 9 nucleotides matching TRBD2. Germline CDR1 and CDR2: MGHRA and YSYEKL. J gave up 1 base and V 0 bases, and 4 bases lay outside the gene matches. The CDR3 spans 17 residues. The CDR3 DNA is TGCGCCAGCAGCCAAGAGCTGGCGGGAGGGTCCTACAATGAGCAGTTCTTC. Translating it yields CASSQELAGGSYNEQFF.

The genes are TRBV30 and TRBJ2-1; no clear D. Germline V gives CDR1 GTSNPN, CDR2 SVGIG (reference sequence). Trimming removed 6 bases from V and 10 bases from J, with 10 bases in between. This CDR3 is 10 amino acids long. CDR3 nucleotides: TGTGCCTGCCAGTTAATCGAGCAGTTCTTC. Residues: CACQLIEQFF.

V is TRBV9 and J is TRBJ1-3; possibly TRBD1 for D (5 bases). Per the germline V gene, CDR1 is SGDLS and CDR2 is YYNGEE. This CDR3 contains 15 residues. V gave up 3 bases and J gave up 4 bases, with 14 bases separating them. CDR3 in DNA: TGTGCCAGCAGCGCCAGCGGGGGGTCGGGAAACACCATATATTTT. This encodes CASSASGGSGNTIYF.

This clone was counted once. CDR3 amino acids: CASSLTGQGYRGEQYV. In DNA, the CDR3 is TGTGCCAGCAGCTTAACCGGACAGGGGTATAGGGGGGAGCAGTACGTC. The chain combines TRBV7-9 with TRBJ2-7; TRBD1 matches 9 bases. Germline values: CDR1 SEHNR, CDR2 FQNEAQ (reference sequence). V was pared by 2 bases and J by 7 bases, with 12 bases of the junction left unmatched. The CDR3 runs to 16 residues.

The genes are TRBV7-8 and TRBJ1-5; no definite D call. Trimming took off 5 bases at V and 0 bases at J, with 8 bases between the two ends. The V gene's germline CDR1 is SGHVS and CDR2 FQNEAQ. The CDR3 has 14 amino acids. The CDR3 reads CASSGPYSNQPQHF. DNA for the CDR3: TGTGCCAGCAGCGGGCCCTATAGCAATCAGCCCCAGCATTTT.

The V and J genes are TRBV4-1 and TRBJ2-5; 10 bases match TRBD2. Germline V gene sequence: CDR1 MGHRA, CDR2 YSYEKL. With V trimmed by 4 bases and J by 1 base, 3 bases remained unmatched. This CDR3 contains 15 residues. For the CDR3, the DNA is TGCGCCAGCAGCCTACGGACTAGCGGCCAAGAGACCCAGTACTTC. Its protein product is CASSLRTSGQETQYF.

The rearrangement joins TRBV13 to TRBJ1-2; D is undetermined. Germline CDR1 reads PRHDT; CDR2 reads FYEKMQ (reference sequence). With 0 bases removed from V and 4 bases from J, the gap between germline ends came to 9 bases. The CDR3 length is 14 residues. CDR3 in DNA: TGTGCCAGCAGCTTAGGCCACCAACTCTATGGCTACACCTTC. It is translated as CASSLGHQLYGYTF.

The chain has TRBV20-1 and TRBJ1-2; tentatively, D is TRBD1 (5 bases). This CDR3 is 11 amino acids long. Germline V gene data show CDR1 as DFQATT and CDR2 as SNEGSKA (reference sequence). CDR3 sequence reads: CSPRAGFEYTF. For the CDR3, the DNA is TGCAGCCCCAGGGCAGGGTTTGAGTACACCTTC.

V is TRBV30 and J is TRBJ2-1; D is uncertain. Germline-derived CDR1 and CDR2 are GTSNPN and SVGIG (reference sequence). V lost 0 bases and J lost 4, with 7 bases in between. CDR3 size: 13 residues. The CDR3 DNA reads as TGTGCCTGGAGTGTTTGGCTTTACAATGAGCAGTTCTTC. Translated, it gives CAWSVWLYNEQFF. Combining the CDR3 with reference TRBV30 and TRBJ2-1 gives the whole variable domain SQTIHQWPATLVQPVGSPLSLECTVEGTSNPNLYWYRQAAGRGLQLLFYSVGIGQISSEVPQNLSASRPQDRQFILSSKKLLLSDSGFYLCAWSVWLYNEQFFGPGTRLTVL.

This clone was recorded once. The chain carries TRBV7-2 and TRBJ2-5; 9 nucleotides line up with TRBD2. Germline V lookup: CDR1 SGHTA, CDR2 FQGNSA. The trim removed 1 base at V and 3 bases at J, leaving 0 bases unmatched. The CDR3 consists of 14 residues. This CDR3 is CASSLGTSEETQYF. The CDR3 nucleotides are TGTGCCAGCAGCTTAGGGACTAGCGAAGAGACCCAGTACTTC.

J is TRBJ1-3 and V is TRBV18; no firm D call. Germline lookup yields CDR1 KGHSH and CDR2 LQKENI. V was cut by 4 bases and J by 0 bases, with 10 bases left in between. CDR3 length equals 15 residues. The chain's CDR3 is CASSLSGSSGNTIYF. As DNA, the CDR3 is TGTGCCAGCTCACTATCCGGGAGCTCTGGAAACACCATATATTTT. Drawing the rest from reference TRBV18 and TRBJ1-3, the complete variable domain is NAGVMQNPRHLVRRRGQEARLRCSPMKGHSHVYWYRQLPEEGLKFMVYLQKENIIDESGMPKERFSAEFPKEGPSILRIQQVVRGDSAAYFCASSLSGSSGNTIYFGEGSWLTVV.